This entry describes one T cell receptor beta chain. Authors' processing steps: The authors estimated nucleated cell counts from reference gene primer amplification. Produced via immunoSEQ multiplex PCR; TCRdb's table is partial and in-frame only. V and J calls and clone size are those listed in that table; D and trimming were worked out from the DNA. The sample lists under 65,000 clones, over 75% seen once, with about 30% in the top ten. The sample belongs to a study of blood T cell repertoires in COVID-19. Seattle's enrolled individuals joined amid active infection and were then monitored longitudinally. V shed 2 bases, J shed 4 bases, and the junction held 4 bases outside the gene matches. The V gene's germline CDR1 is GTSNPN and CDR2 SVGIG (reference sequence). The CDR3 has 15 residues.

The clonotype was recovered from a man between 60 and 70 years old with COVID-19, enrolled during active disease. This sequence joins TRBV30 and TRBJ2-3; 12 bases map to TRBD2. Sequencing was performed on peripheral blood. CDR3 in DNA: TGTGCCTGGAGTCCGACTAGCGGGAGATCAGATACGCAGTATTTT. Translating gives CAWSPTSGRSDTQYF.